One and the same sample provided the 8 T cell receptor beta chains below, sequenced in a study of OX40 agonist ivuxolimab in advanced cancers. Only in-frame clones appear in the TCRdb table, and some are missing; sequencing was by immunoSEQ multiplex PCR. The sample contains tens of thousands of clones, 80% to 90% of which appear only once. This specimen consisted of CD4+ or CD8+ T cells sorted from blood, obtained in a trial of the OX40 agonist ivuxolimab. These receptors originate from an adult with an advanced solid tumor such as melanoma, head and neck, liver or kidney cancer.

The sample holds a few counts of this clone. The chain uses TRBV5-1 and TRBJ2-7; possibly TRBD1 or TRBD2 for D (6 bases each). Germline CDR1 reads SGHRS; CDR2 reads YFSETQ. The CDR3 length is 15 residues. V lost 3 bases and J 6 bases, leaving 19 bases between the germline ends. The CDR3 reads CASSWGAGRAFEQYF. DNA of the CDR3: TGCGCCAGCAGCTGGGGGGCAGGTCGGGCTTTCGAGCAGTACTTC.

This sequence joins TRBV5-1 and TRBJ1-1; D is uncertain. This CDR3 is built from 14 residues. The ends were cut back, 1 base at V and 2 bases at J, with 9 bases in the middle. Germline V gene lookup returns CDR1 SGHRS and CDR2 YFSETQ. CDR3 nucleotides: TGCGCCAGCAGCTTGTCCGGTTTCAACACTGAAGCTTTCTTT. It codes for CASSLSGFNTEAFF.

The count of this clone is one. This sequence joins TRBV7-2 and TRBJ2-5, with 10 nucleotides matching TRBD2. The J segment lost 5 bases and the V segment lost 2 bases, leaving 2 bases of the junction unmatched. The CDR3 consists of 14 residues. Per the germline V gene, CDR1 is SGHTA and CDR2 is FQGNSA. The chain's CDR3 is CASSLSAGGETQYF. CDR3 coding DNA: TGTGCCAGCAGCTTATCAGCGGGGGGGGAGACCCAGTACTTC.

The chain has TRBV2 and TRBJ2-1; possible D gene TRBD1, 5 bases. The CDR3 is 12 amino acids. V was shortened by 4 bases and J by 9 bases, with 10 bases between the two germline ends. Per germline, CDR1 SNHLY and CDR2 FYNNEI. The CDR3, as DNA: TGTGCCAGCAGTGTCAGGGATGGTGAGCAGTTCTTC. Translated: CASSVRDGEQFF. Combining the CDR3 with reference TRBV2 and TRBJ2-1 gives the whole variable domain EPEVTQTPSHQVTQMGQEVILRCVPISNHLYFYWYRQILGQKVEFLVSFYNNEISEKSEIFDDQFSVERPDGSNFTLKIRSTKLEDSAMYFCASSVRDGEQFFGPGTRLTVL.

This chain links TRBV30 with TRBJ2-7, with 10 bases matching TRBD2. The CDR3 is 13 residues long. Germline CDR1 is GTSNPN and CDR2 is SVGIG (reference sequence). The junction had 1 base not matched to a gene; V was cut back by 3 bases and J by 2 bases. CDR3 residues: CAWRGTSAYEQYF. The CDR3 nucleotides are TGTGCCTGGAGGGGGACTAGCGCCTACGAGCAGTACTTC.

The V gene is TRBV28, the J gene TRBJ1-2, with 8 positions matching TRBD1. The germline gives CDR1 MDHEN, CDR2 SYDVKM. Trimming took 7 bases from V and 0 from J; bases not matched to a gene: 10. The CDR3 is made up of 16 amino acids. The CDR3 region has the DNA TGTGCCAGCACCCGGGGAGGACAGGGACCTAACTATGGCTACACCTTC. Amino acids: CASTRGGQGPNYGYTF.

V usage is TRBV5-1 and J usage is TRBJ1-2; D not resolved. The germline V and J ends were trimmed by 5 bases and 5 bases, with 22 bases remaining between them. Looked up from germline, CDR1 is SGHRS and CDR2 is YFSETQ. The CDR3 runs 16 residues. CDR3: CASRKEIHPDPYGYTF. The CDR3 region has the DNA TGCGCCAGCAGGAAGGAGATTCACCCGGACCCTTATGGCTACACCTTC.

The V gene is TRBV30, the J gene TRBJ1-5; D unresolved. Trimming stripped 7 bases from V and 2 bases from J, with 12 bases between. Germline CDR1 is GTSNPN and CDR2 is SVGIG (reference sequence). This CDR3 contains 13 residues. CDR3 DNA: TGTGCCTTTACTAAAAAGGGCAATCAGCCCCAGCATTTT. As protein: CAFTKKGNQPQHF.